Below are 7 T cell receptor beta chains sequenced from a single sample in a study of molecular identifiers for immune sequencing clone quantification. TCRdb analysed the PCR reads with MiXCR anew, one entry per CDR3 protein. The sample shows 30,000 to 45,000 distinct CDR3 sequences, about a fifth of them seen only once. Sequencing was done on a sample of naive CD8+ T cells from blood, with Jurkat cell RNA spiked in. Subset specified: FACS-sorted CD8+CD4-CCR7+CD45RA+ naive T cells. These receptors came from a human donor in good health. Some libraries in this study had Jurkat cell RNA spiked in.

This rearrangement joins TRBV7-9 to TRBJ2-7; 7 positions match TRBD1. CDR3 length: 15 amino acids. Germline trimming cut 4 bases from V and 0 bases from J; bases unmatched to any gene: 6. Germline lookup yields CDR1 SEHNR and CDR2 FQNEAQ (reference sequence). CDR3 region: CASSYDRVSSYEQYF. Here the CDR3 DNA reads TGTGCCAGCAGCTACGACAGGGTGAGCTCCTACGAGCAGTACTTC.

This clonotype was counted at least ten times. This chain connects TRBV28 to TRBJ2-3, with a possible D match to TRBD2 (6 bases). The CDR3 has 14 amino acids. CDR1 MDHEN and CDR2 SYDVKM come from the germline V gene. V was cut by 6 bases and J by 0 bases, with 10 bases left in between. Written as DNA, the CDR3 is TGTGCCAGCAGCCCGGGACTCAGCACAGATACGCAGTATTTT. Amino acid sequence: CASSPGLSTDTQYF.

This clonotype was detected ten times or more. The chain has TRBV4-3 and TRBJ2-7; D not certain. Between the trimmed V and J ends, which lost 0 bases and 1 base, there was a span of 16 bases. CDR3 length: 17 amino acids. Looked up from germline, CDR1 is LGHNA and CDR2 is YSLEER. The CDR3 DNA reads TGCGCCAGCAGCCAAGATACGGGTTACGGATGGTCCTACGAGCAGTACTTC. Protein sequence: CASSQDTGYGWSYEQYF.

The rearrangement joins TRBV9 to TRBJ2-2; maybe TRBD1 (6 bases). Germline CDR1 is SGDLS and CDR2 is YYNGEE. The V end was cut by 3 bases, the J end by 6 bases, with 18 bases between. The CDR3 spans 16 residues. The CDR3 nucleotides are TGTGCCAGCAGCGGCCTAGGGGGTTTAAGCGCCGGGGAGCTGTTTTTT. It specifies CASSGLGGLSAGELFF.

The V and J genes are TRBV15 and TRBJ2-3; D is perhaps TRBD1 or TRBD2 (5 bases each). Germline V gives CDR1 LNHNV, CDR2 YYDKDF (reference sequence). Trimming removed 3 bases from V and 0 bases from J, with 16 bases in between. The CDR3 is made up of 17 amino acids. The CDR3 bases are TGTGCCACCAGCAGGCTCGGTTGGGGGACCAGCACAGATACGCAGTATTTT. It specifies CATSRLGWGTSTDTQYF.

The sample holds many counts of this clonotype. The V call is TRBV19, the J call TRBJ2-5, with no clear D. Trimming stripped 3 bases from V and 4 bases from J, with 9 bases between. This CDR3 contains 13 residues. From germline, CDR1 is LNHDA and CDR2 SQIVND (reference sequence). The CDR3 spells CASSIYGPETQYF. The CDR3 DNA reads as TGTGCCAGTAGTATTTATGGTCCAGAGACCCAGTACTTC.

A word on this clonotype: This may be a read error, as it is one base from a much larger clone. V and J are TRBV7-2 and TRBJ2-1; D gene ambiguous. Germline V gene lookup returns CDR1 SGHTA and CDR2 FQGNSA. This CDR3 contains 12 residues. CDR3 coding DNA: TGTGCCAGCAGCTTAGGGTTCACAGAGCAGTCCTTC. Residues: CASSLGFTEQSF.